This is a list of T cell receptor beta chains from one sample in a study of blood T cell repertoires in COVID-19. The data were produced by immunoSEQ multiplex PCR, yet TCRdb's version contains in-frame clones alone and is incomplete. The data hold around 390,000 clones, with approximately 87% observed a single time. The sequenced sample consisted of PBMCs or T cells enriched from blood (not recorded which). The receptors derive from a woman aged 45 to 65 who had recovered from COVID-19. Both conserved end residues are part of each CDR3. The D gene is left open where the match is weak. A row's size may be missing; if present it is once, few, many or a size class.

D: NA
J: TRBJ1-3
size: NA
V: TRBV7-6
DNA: TGTGCCAGCAGCTTAGGGCCGGATCAGGGTTCGGCCATATATTTT
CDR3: CASSLGPDQGSAIYF

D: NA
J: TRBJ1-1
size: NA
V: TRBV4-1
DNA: TGCGCCAGCAGCCAAGAGCCCTTCGAGGCTTTCTTT
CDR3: CASSQEPFEAFF

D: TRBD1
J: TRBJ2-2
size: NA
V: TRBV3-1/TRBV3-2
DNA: TGTGCCAGCAGACGTACAGGGGGTCACACCGGGGAGCTGTTTTTT
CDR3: CASRRTGGHTGELFF

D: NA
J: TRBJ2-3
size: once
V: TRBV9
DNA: TGTGCCAGCAGCGTAAGGGTCGGGGGAGCCCAGGCAGATACGCAGTATTTT
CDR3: CASSVRVGGAQADTQYF

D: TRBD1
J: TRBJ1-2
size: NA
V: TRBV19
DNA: TGTGCCAGTAGTATAAAGTCCTCAGGGGGCTTAAGCGGATATGGCTACACCTTC
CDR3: CASSIKSSGGLSGYGYTF

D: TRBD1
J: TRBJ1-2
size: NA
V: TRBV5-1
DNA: TGCGCCAGCAGCTTGGACAGGGGGCTAGACTATGGCTACACCTTC
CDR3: CASSLDRGLDYGYTF

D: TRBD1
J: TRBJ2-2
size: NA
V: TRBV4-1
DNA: TGCGCCAGCAGCCCGAAAGACCCGGGACAGGGGTTCACCGGGGAGCTGTTTTTT
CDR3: CASSPKDPGQGFTGELFF

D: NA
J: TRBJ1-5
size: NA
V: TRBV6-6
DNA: TGTGCCAGCAGTTACTCCGCCGGGGGCAATCAGCCCCAGCATTTT
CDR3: CASSYSAGGNQPQHF

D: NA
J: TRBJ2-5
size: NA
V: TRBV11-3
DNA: TGTGCCAGCAGTCGCAGAGGGCAAGAGACCCAGTACTTC
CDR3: CASSRRGQETQYF

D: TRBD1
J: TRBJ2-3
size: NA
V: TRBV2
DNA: TGTGCCAGCAGTGAGCTGACAGGGGACCCCACAGATACGCAGTATTTT
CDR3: CASSELTGDPTDTQYF

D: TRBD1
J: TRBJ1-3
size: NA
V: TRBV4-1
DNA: TGCGCCAGCAGCCCTCCATCCGGGACAGTCCGGAACACCATATATTTT
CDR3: CASSPPSGTVRNTIYF

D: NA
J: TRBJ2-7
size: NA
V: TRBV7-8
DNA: TGTGCCAGCAGCACCCAACTAGAGGATTACGAGCAGTACTTC
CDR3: CASSTQLEDYEQYF

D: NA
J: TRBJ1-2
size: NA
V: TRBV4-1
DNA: TGCGCCAGCAGCCAAAGCCTGACAGATGGCTACACCTTC
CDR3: CASSQSLTDGYTF

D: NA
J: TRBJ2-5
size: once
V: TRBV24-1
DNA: TGTGCCACCAGACGGGCAGGGGAAGAGACCCAGTACTTC
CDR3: CATRRAGEETQYF

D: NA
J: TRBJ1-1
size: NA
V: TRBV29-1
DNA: TGCAGCGTTGTGGGAGGTGGGTTCGGGCCGAACACTGAAGCTTTCTTT
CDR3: CSVVGGGFGPNTEAFF

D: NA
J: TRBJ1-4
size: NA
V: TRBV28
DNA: TGTGCCAGCAGCGCTGACAGACCTACAACTAATGAAAAACTGTTTTTT
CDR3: CASSADRPTTNEKLFF

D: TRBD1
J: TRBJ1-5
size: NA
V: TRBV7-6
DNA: TGTGCCAGCAGCTTAGAGGCAGGGGGCGTTGGGCTGAACAATCAGCCCCAGCATTTT
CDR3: CASSLEAGGVGLNNQPQHF

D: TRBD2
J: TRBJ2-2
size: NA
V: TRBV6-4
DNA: TGTGCCAGCAGTGATCAACTAGCGGGGATCGGGGAGCTGTTTTTT
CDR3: CASSDQLAGIGELFF

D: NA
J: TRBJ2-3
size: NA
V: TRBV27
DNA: TGTGCCAGCGGCTACAAGGGGGGGTGGGCAGATACGCAGTATTTT
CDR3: CASGYKGGWADTQYF

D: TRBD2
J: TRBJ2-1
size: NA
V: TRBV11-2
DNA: TGTGCCAGCAGCTTCAGCGGGGGTCCTTACAATGAGCAGTTCTTC
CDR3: CASSFSGGPYNEQFF

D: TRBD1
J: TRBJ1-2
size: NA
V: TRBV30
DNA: TGTGCCTGGAGTGCCGGGACAGGGTTCACCTTC
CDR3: CAWSAGTGFTF

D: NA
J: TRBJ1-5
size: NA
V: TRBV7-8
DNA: TGTGCCAGCAGCTTAAGGGAGAAGCAGCCCCAGCATTTT
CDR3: CASSLREKQPQHF

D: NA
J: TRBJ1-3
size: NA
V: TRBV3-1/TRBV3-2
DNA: TGTGCCAGCTCCGCCCCAGCAGGGATCTCTGGAAACACCATATATTTT
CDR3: CASSAPAGISGNTIYF

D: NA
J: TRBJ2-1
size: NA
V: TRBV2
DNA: TGTGCCAGCACTGTTACAGGTGGCGAGCAGTTCTTC
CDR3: CASTVTGGEQFF

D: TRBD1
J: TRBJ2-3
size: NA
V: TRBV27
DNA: TGTGCCAGCGGGGGGACAGGGGGTGTTATATCTGGTAGCACAGATACGCAGTATTTT
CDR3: CASGGTGGVISGSTDTQYF

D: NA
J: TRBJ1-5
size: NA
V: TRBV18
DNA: TGTGCCAGCTCAACACGAGGGAGGGATCAGCCCCAGCATTTT
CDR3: CASSTRGRDQPQHF

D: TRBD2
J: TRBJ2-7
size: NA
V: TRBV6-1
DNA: TGTGCCAGCAGTGTCGTAAGCGGGGCCGCAGCCTACGAGCAGTACTTC
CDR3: CASSVVSGAAAYEQYF

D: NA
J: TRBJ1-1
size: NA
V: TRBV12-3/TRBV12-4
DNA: TGTGCCAGCAGCCAGGGCATCTACACTGAAGCTTTCTTT
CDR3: CASSQGIYTEAFF

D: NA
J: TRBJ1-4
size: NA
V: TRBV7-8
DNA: TGTGCCAGCAGCTCTTACAGAACGAATGAAAAACTGTTTTTT
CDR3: CASSSYRTNEKLFF

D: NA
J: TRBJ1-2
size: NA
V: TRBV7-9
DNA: TGTGCCAGCAGCCCCCGTTTTCGTCCGGGCAGGGCAACCTTC
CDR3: CASSPRFRPGRATF

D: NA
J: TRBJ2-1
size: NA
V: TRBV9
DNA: TGTGCCAGCAGCGCTGGTACAGGGCTGGGCTACAATGAGCAGTTCTTC
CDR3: CASSAGTGLGYNEQFF

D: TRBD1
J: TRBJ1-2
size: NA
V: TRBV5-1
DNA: TGCGCCAGCAGCTCTGCAGGGGGACTGAACTATGGCTACACCTTC
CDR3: CASSSAGGLNYGYTF

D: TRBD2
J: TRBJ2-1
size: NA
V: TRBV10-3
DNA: TGTGCCATCAGGGGGGCTAGCGGGGAAAATGAGCAGTTCTTC
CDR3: CAIRGASGENEQFF

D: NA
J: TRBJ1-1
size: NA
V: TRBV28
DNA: TGTGCCAGCAGTGAAACAGGGACGAACACTGAAGCTTTCTTT
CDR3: CASSETGTNTEAFF

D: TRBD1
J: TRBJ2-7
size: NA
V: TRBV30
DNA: TGTGCCTGGAGGCAGGGGGTAGGGTCTTACGAGCAGTACTTC
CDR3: CAWRQGVGSYEQYF

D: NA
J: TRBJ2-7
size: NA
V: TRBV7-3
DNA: TGTGCCAGCAGCTTATATCCCGACAGGAACTACGAGCAGTACTTC
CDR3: CASSLYPDRNYEQYF

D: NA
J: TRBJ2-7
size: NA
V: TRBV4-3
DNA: TGCGCCAGCAGCCAAGCCCCAGGACTGAACTACGAGCAGTACTTC
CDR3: CASSQAPGLNYEQYF

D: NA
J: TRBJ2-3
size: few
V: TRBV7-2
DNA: TGTGCCAGCAGGTTAGATCAGGGGACAGATACGCAGTATTTT
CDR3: CASRLDQGTDTQYF

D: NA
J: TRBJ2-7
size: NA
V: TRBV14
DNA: TGTGCCAGCAGCCCGAGGGTGACACACTACGAGCAGTACTTC
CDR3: CASSPRVTHYEQYF

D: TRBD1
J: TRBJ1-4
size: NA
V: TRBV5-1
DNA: TGCGCCAGCAGCTCGGGACAGGGGTCTAATGAAAAACTGTTTTTT
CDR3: CASSSGQGSNEKLFF

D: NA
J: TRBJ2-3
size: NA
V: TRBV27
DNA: TGTGCCAGCAGTTTAGGCGGGAGCACAGATACGCAGTATTTT
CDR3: CASSLGGSTDTQYF

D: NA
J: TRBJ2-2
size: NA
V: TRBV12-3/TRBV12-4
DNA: TGTGCCAGCACCTCGTTCGTCGGGGAGCTGTTTTTT
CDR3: CASTSFVGELFF

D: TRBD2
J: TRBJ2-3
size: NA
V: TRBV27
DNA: TGTGCCAGCAGGGCGATTGGCGGGGGGGCTACAGATACGCAGTATTTT
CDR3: CASRAIGGGATDTQYF

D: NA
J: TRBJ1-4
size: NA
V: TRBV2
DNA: TGTGCCAGCAGGGAGAAGAGGACAGCAAGCCTGCTGAATGAAAAACTGTTTTTT
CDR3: CASREKRTASLLNEKLFF

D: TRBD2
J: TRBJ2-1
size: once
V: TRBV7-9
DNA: TGTGCCAGCAGCCCGGGACTAGCGCACAATGAGCAGTTCTTC
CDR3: CASSPGLAHNEQFF

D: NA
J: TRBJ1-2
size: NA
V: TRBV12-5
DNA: TGTGCTAGTGGTTTCGGGGGGACAAGCTATGGCTACACCTTC
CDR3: CASGFGGTSYGYTF

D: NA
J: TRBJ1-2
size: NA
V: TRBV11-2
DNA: TGTGCCAGCAGCTTAGATTACAGGAACTATGGCTACACCTTC
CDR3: CASSLDYRNYGYTF

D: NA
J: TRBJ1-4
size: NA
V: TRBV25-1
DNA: TGTGCCAGCAGTGAGGGCGCTTCAACTAATGAAAAACTGTTTTTT
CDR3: CASSEGASTNEKLFF

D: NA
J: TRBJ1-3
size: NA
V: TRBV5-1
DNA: TGCGCCAGCAGCCCATTAGGACAGACTGGAAACACCATATATTTT
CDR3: CASSPLGQTGNTIYF

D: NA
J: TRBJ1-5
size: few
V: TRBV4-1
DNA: TGCGCCAGCAGCCAAGATGCCGGTTATAATCAGCCCCAGCATTTT
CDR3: CASSQDAGYNQPQHF

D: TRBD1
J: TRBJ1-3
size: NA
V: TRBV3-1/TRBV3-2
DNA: TGTGCCAGCAGCCAAACAGGGGACTCTGGAAACACCATATATTTT
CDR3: CASSQTGDSGNTIYF

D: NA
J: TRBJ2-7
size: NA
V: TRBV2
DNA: TGTGCCAGCAGTCCAGACAGTCGCTACTACGAGCAGTACTTC
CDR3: CASSPDSRYYEQYF